The TCR beta chain described here comes from a study of Ad26.COV2.S vaccination and SARS-CoV-2 variants. Study context: Sample donor was a member of the COV1001 Ad26.COV2.S trial arm. Administration of Ad26.COV2.S was intramuscular, either once or twice 56 days apart.

This clone appeared a single time. Treatment noted: around 19 received Ad26.COV2.S at low or high dose, single or two shots; about 5 received placebo; per-sample allocation not given. Specimens were obtained on day 63 following the first vaccine or placebo injection. Here immunoSEQ multiplex PCR was the method, and the copy in TCRdb shows in-frame clones only, minus some. The sample consists of hundreds of thousands of clones, 88% of them appearing once. The CDR3 sequence is 12 residues long. Germline CDR1 reads SGHKS; CDR2 reads YYEKEE (reference sequence). Between the trimmed V and J ends, which lost 4 bases and 4 bases, there was a span of 8 bases.

The input for sequencing was peripheral blood, taken in a trial of Ad26.COV2.S vaccine versus placebo. This sequence originates from a person aged 18-60 years who received the Ad26.COV2.S COVID-19 vaccine or a placebo. The rearrangement joins TRBV5-5 to TRBJ1-1; no clear D gene. CDR3 nucleotide sequence: TGTGCCAGCAGCCCAACCCCCACTGAAGCTTTCTTT. The encoded protein is CASSPTPTEAFF.